This is a list of T cell receptor beta chains from one sample in a study of shared clonotypes between healthy human individuals. The data were produced by immunoSEQ multiplex PCR, yet TCRdb's version contains in-frame clones alone and is incomplete. The sample holds 2 million to 2.5 million clones, 85% to 95% seen once. Sequenced: naive CD4+ T cells from PBMCs. The receptor source for this set is a man aged 18 to 30 in good health. Some clones in this sample may be carry-over from other donors' samples. Each CDR3 is given with its conserved first and last residue. D genes are given only for firm matches. Expanded clones get a size class; other rows say once, few or many, or leave the size out.

CASSTPMWETQYF	TGTGCCAGTAGTACACCCATGTGGGAGACCCAGTACTTC	TRBJ2-5	TRBV19	NA	NA	13
CASSLTSPAYNEQFF	TGTGCCAGCAGCCTAACCTCGCCGGCCTACAATGAGCAGTTCTTC	TRBJ2-1	TRBV11-2	NA	NA	15
CASNPSGRSYGIPGANVLTF	TGTGCCAGCAATCCTAGCGGGAGATCCTATGGAATCCCTGGGGCCAACGTCCTGACTTTC	TRBJ2-6	TRBV28	TRBD2	NA	20
CASRGSLAVDYNEQFF	TGTGCCAGCAGGGGGTCGCTCGCGGTAGACTACAATGAGCAGTTCTTC	TRBJ2-1	TRBV28	NA	once	16
CASSRYSNQPQHF	TGTGCCAGCAGCAGATATAGCAATCAGCCCCAGCATTTT	TRBJ1-5	TRBV21-1	NA	NA	13
CASRGTGGLYEQYF	TGTGCCAGCAGGGGGACAGGGGGCCTCTACGAGCAGTACTTC	TRBJ2-7	TRBV28	TRBD1	NA	14
CASSLEGHSYEQYF	TGTGCCAGCAGCTTAGAGGGACACTCCTACGAGCAGTACTTC	TRBJ2-7	TRBV7-2	NA	NA	14
CASRGGTGGVTEAFF	TGTGCCAGCAGGGGAGGGACAGGGGGCGTCACTGAAGCTTTCTTT	TRBJ1-1	TRBV28	TRBD1	NA	15
CASRADRALPNEQYF	TGTGCCAGCAGAGCCGACAGGGCCCTTCCCAACGAGCAGTACTTC	TRBJ2-7	TRBV2	TRBD1	NA	15
CASSGQGAPQTQYF	TGTGCCAGCAGTGGACAGGGGGCCCCACAGACCCAGTACTTC	TRBJ2-5	TRBV2	TRBD1	NA	14
CASSGVAGPNQPQHF	TGTGCCAGCAGCGGCGTCGCAGGCCCCAATCAGCCCCAGCATTTT	TRBJ1-5	TRBV9	NA	NA	15
CASSLSGYEQFF	TGTGCCAGCAGCCTAAGCGGATACGAGCAGTTCTTC	TRBJ2-1	TRBV28	NA	once	12
CASSWGLAGATDTQYF	TGTGCCAGCAGTTGGGGACTAGCGGGAGCAACCGATACGCAGTATTTT	TRBJ2-3	TRBV28	TRBD2	NA	16
CASSVGSRNTIYF	TGTGCCAGCAGCGTAGGTAGTCGAAACACCATATATTTT	TRBJ1-3	TRBV9	NA	few	13
CSVENGYEQYF	TGCAGCGTAGAGAATGGCTACGAGCAGTACTTC	TRBJ2-7	TRBV29-1	NA	NA	11
CASSQTGTADEKLFF	TGCGCCAGCAGCCAAACCGGGACAGCGGATGAAAAACTGTTTTTT	TRBJ1-4	TRBV5-1	TRBD1	NA	15
CASSIDGGSRRGNQPQHF	TGTGCCAGTAGTATAGATGGGGGGAGCAGAAGAGGCAATCAGCCCCAGCATTTT	TRBJ1-5	TRBV19	NA	once	18
CASSKDGISEKLFF	TGTGCCAGCAGCAAGGACGGTATCAGTGAAAAACTGTTTTTT	TRBJ1-4	TRBV9	NA	NA	14
CASSPGGASKNIQYF	TGTGCCAGCAGCCCAGGGGGCGCGTCCAAAAACATTCAGTACTTC	TRBJ2-4	TRBV28	TRBD1	NA	15
CASSSGTDFMNTEAFF	TGCGCCAGCAGCTCCGGGACGGACTTCATGAACACTGAAGCTTTCTTT	TRBJ1-1	TRBV5-1	NA	NA	16
CAWSVGGEKLFF	TGTGCCTGGAGTGTTGGTGGGGAAAAACTGTTTTTT	TRBJ1-4	TRBV30	NA	once	12
CATSRGGGRKDTGELFF	TGTGCCACCAGCAGGGGGGGCGGGCGGAAAGACACCGGGGAGCTGTTTTTT	TRBJ2-2	TRBV15	NA	NA	17
CASSLGFSYGYTF	TGTGCCAGCAGCTTAGGGTTTAGCTATGGCTACACCTTC	TRBJ1-2	TRBV7-2	NA	NA	13
CASSPPWASQETQYF	TGTGCCAGTAGTCCTCCCTGGGCTAGTCAGGAGACCCAGTACTTC	TRBJ2-5	TRBV19	NA	NA	15
CASSKYRTEGYTF	TGTGCCAGCAGCAAATACCGGACGGAAGGCTACACCTTC	TRBJ1-2	TRBV6-5	NA	NA	13